These T cell receptor beta chains were read from a single sample in a study of cytomegalovirus exposure and HLA in healthy donors. Here immunoSEQ multiplex PCR was the method, and the copy in TCRdb shows in-frame clones only, minus some. The sample comprises 150,000 to 180,000 clones, about 74% of which are singletons, and roughly 4% rests with the top ten. Specimen: PBMCs. The receptors derive from a woman between 40 and 55 years old in good health and CMV-seronegative. Both conserved end residues are part of each CDR3. Fields, in order: clone size, D gene, CDR3 length, J gene, V gene, CDR3 protein, CDR3 DNA. A D gene is named only where the DNA matches it firmly. Size tells how often a clone was seen (once, few, many) or the class of an expanded clone, and some rows leave it out.

abundance: few
d_gene: TRBD2
len: 14
j_gene: TRBJ2-2
v_gene: TRBV18
CDR3aa: CASSTDGGTGELFF
CDR3nt: TGTGCCAGCTCAACCGACGGGGGGACCGGGGAGCTGTTTTTT

abundance: few
d_gene: -
len: 14
j_gene: TRBJ2-7
v_gene: TRBV4-1
CDR3aa: CASSQLPGVYEQYF
CDR3nt: TGCGCCAGCAGCCAACTTCCAGGCGTCTACGAGCAGTACTTC

abundance: -
d_gene: TRBD2
len: 16
j_gene: TRBJ2-7
v_gene: TRBV5-1
CDR3aa: CASSPGGGLPPYEQYF
CDR3nt: TGCGCCAGCAGCCCGGGGGGGGGCCTACCTCCCTACGAGCAGTACTTC

abundance: -
d_gene: TRBD1
len: 13
j_gene: TRBJ2-1
v_gene: TRBV6-4
CDR3aa: CASSGTGDNEQFF
CDR3nt: TGTGCCAGCAGTGGGACAGGGGACAATGAGCAGTTCTTC

abundance: -
d_gene: -
len: 15
j_gene: TRBJ2-5
v_gene: TRBV7-8
CDR3aa: CASSFFSVTGETQYF
CDR3nt: TGTGCCAGCAGCTTTTTCAGCGTGACCGGAGAGACCCAGTACTTC

abundance: once
d_gene: TRBD1
len: 17
j_gene: TRBJ2-7
v_gene: TRBV4-2
CDR3aa: CASSQEWGTGDLYEQYF
CDR3nt: TGTGCCAGCAGCCAAGAGTGGGGGACAGGGGACCTGTACGAGCAGTACTTC

abundance: -
d_gene: -
len: 12
j_gene: TRBJ2-1
v_gene: TRBV7-9
CDR3aa: CASPGRPNEQFF
CDR3nt: TGTGCCAGCCCCGGCAGGCCGAATGAGCAGTTCTTC

abundance: -
d_gene: -
len: 15
j_gene: TRBJ1-1
v_gene: TRBV7-9
CDR3aa: CASSLDVQGNTEAFF
CDR3nt: TGTGCCAGCAGCTTAGACGTACAGGGGAACACTGAAGCTTTCTTT

abundance: -
d_gene: TRBD1
len: 15
j_gene: TRBJ1-5
v_gene: TRBV27
CDR3aa: CASRPGQGSNQPQHF
CDR3nt: TGTGCCAGCAGGCCCGGACAGGGTAGCAATCAGCCCCAGCATTTT

abundance: -
d_gene: TRBD1
len: 13
j_gene: TRBJ1-2
v_gene: TRBV9
CDR3aa: CASSVATGGGYTF
CDR3nt: TGTGCCAGCAGCGTAGCGACAGGGGGCGGCTACACCTTC

abundance: -
d_gene: -
len: 16
j_gene: TRBJ2-7
v_gene: TRBV14
CDR3aa: CASSQGSRETTYEQYF
CDR3nt: TGTGCCAGCAGCCAAGGATCGAGGGAAACTACCTACGAGCAGTACTTC

abundance: -
d_gene: TRBD2
len: 17
j_gene: TRBJ2-1
v_gene: TRBV5-1
CDR3aa: CASSDRLAGSSYNEQFF
CDR3nt: TGCGCCAGCAGCGACCGTCTAGCGGGGAGCTCCTACAATGAGCAGTTCTTC

abundance: -
d_gene: -
len: 15
j_gene: TRBJ1-2
v_gene: TRBV5-1
CDR3aa: CASRPSGSVGYGYTF
CDR3nt: TGCGCCAGCAGACCAAGCGGCTCCGTCGGATATGGCTACACCTTC

abundance: once
d_gene: -
len: 14
j_gene: TRBJ2-5
v_gene: TRBV28
CDR3aa: CASRLGGAGETQYF
CDR3nt: TGTGCCAGCCGCCTGGGGGGGGCCGGGGAGACCCAGTACTTC

abundance: -
d_gene: -
len: 15
j_gene: TRBJ1-5
v_gene: TRBV2
CDR3aa: CASSPAAGSNQPQHF
CDR3nt: TGTGCCAGCAGCCCCGCGGCGGGCAGCAATCAGCCCCAGCATTTT

abundance: -
d_gene: TRBD2
len: 15
j_gene: TRBJ2-3
v_gene: TRBV6-1
CDR3aa: CASSEESGGADTQYF
CDR3nt: TGTGCCAGCAGTGAGGAGAGCGGGGGCGCAGATACGCAGTATTTT

abundance: -
d_gene: TRBD2
len: 12
j_gene: TRBJ2-4
v_gene: TRBV6-6
CDR3aa: CAAGGGKNIQYF
CDR3nt: TGTGCGGCGGGGGGGGGAAAAAACATTCAGTACTTC

abundance: -
d_gene: TRBD2
len: 16
j_gene: TRBJ2-3
v_gene: TRBV5-1
CDR3aa: CASSPLAGVGTDTQYF
CDR3nt: TGCGCCAGCAGCCCGTTAGCGGGGGTGGGCACAGATACGCAGTATTTT

abundance: -
d_gene: -
len: 13
j_gene: TRBJ1-1
v_gene: TRBV7-9
CDR3aa: CASRENTGTEAFF
CDR3nt: TGTGCCAGCAGGGAGAACACGGGGACTGAAGCTTTCTTT

abundance: -
d_gene: -
len: 14
j_gene: TRBJ1-2
v_gene: TRBV2
CDR3aa: CASSEWTPNYGYTF
CDR3nt: TGTGCCAGCAGTGAATGGACTCCTAACTATGGCTACACCTTC

abundance: -
d_gene: TRBD2
len: 13
j_gene: TRBJ2-7
v_gene: TRBV19
CDR3aa: CASSSGGSYEQYF
CDR3nt: TGTGCCAGTTCTAGCGGGGGATCCTACGAGCAGTACTTC

abundance: once
d_gene: -
len: 14
j_gene: TRBJ1-5
v_gene: TRBV6-4
CDR3aa: CATIDGTKRQPQHF
CDR3nt: TGTGCCACGATAGATGGGACAAAGAGGCAGCCCCAGCATTTT

abundance: -
d_gene: TRBD1
len: 15
j_gene: TRBJ2-1
v_gene: TRBV4-1
CDR3aa: CASSQAGQGIPRQFF
CDR3nt: TGCGCCAGCAGCCAAGCGGGACAGGGGATCCCGAGGCAGTTCTTC